This T cell receptor (beta chain) stems from a study of Ad26.COV2.S vaccination and SARS-CoV-2 variants. Overall study: Donor was one of the participants in the Ad26.COV2.S arm of the COV1001 trial. Whole-study results and caveats: Total T cell responses may have been underestimated by the TCR breadth and depth analyses.

Sample treatment: roughly 19 received Ad26.COV2.S at low or high dose, single or two shots; a few received placebo; per-sample allocation not given. Sampling was performed 63 days after the first vaccine or placebo injection. From germline, CDR1 is LGHNT and CDR2 FRNRAP. Trimming pared 1 base from V and 6 bases from J, leaving 11 bases between. The length of the CDR3 is 14 residues. Note on this clone: Antigen: not known.

TCRdb's copy holds only in-frame clones and misses some; the assay was immunoSEQ multiplex PCR. The table lists 510,000 or so clones, roughly 89% of them singletons. The receptor was derived from a person aged 18-60 years who received the Ad26.COV2.S COVID-19 vaccine or a placebo. This chain connects TRBV12-5 to TRBJ2-3; unclear D gene. The material was peripheral blood, obtained in a trial of Ad26.COV2.S vaccine versus placebo. This chain's CDR3 is CASGLEMLGDTQYF. The CDR3 nucleotides are TGTGCTAGTGGTTTGGAGATGCTCGGTGATACGCAGTATTTT.